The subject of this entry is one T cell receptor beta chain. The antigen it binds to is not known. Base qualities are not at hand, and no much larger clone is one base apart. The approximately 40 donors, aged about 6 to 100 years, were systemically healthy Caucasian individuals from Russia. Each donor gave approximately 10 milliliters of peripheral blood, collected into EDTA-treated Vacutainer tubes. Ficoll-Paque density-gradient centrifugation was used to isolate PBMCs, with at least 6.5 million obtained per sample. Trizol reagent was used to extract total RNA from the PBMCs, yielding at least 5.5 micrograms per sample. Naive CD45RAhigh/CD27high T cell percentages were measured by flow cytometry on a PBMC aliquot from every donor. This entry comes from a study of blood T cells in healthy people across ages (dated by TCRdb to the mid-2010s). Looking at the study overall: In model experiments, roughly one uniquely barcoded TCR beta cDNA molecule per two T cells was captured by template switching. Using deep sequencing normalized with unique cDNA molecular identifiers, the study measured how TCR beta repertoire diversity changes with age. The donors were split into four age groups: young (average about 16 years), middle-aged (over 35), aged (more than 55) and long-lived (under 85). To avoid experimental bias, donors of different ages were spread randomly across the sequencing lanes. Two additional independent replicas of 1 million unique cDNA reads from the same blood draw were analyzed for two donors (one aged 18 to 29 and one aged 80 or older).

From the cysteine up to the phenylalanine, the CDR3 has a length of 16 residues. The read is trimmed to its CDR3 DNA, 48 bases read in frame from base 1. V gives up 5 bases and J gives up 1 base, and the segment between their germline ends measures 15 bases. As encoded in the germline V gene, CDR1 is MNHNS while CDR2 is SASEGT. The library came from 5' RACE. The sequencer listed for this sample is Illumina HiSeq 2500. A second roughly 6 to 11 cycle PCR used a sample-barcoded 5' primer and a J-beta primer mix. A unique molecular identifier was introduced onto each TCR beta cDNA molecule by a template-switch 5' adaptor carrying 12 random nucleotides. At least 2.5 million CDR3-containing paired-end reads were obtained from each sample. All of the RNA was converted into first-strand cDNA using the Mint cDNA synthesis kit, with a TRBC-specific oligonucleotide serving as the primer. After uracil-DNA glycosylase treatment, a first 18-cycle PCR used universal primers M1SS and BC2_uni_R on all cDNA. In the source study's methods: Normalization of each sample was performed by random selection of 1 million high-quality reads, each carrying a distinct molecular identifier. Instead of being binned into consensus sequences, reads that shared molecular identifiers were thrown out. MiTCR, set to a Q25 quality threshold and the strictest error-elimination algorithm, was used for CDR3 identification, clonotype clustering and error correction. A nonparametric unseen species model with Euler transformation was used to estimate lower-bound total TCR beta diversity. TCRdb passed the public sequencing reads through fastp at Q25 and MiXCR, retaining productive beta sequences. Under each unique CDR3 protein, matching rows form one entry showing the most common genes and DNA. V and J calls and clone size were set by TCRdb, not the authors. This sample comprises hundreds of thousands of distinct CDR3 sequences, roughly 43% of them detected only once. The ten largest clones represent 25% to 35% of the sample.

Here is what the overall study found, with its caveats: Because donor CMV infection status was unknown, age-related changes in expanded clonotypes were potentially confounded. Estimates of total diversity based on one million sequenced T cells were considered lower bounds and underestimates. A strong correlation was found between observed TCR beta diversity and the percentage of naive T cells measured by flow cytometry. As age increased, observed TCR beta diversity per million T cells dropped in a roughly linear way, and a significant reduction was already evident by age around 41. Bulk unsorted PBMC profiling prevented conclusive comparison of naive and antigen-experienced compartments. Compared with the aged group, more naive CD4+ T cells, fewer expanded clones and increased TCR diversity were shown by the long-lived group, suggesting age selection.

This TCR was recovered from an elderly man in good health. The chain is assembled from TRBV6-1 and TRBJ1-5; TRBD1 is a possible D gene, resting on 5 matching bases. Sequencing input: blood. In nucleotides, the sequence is TGTGCCAGCAGTCGTTTTTCTGGGGGGAGCAATCAGCCCCAGCATTTT. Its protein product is CASSRFSGGSNQPQHF.